One and the same sample provided the 4 T cell receptor beta chains below, sequenced in a study of cytomegalovirus exposure and HLA in healthy donors. PCR primers comprised 60 Vbeta and 13 Jbeta primers. Method: immunoSEQ multiplex PCR; TCRdb's copy keeps in-frame clones and lacks some. The table includes around 150,000 clones, about 75% detected once. The sequenced material came from PBMCs. The receptors shown here come from a male donor in good health and CMV-seronegative.

The chain couples TRBV18 to TRBJ2-3; perhaps TRBD2 as D (5 bases). V shed 5 bases and J shed 6 bases, with 15 bases lying between them. From germline, CDR1 is KGHSH and CDR2 LQKENI. The CDR3 has 14 residues. In DNA form, the CDR3 reads TGTGCCAGCTCATCCCCAACTAGGTCGGATACGCAGTATTTT. It translates to CASSSPTRSDTQYF.

The chain links TRBV5-1 to TRBJ1-2; 7 nucleotides align to TRBD1. CDR1 and CDR2 from the germline V gene are SGHRS and YFSETQ. The trim removed 1 base at V and 3 bases at J, leaving 3 bases unmatched. CDR3 size: 14 residues. The DNA of the CDR3 is TGCGCCAGCAGCTTGTCGGGACAGTACTATGGCTACACCTTC. Protein product: CASSLSGQYYGYTF.

The genes are TRBV12-5 and TRBJ2-3; the D is unclear. Germline V lookup: CDR1 LGHNT, CDR2 FRNRAP. CDR3 length: 12 residues. The V gene lost 7 bases and the J gene lost 0 bases, with 5 bases spanning the gap. The CDR3 region is CASAPSTDTQYF. The CDR3 DNA sequence: TGTGCTAGTGCCCCTAGCACAGATACGCAGTATTTT.

This clone was seen only a few times. This chain uses TRBV6-1 with TRBJ2-7, with a possible D match to TRBD2 (6 bases). V was pared by 0 bases and J by 0 bases, with 9 bases between. CDR3 length: 15 residues. The germline gives CDR1 MNHNS, CDR2 SASEGT. CDR3 bases: TGTGCCAGCAGTGAAGCGCTCGGGGGCTCCTACGAGCAGTACTTC. This translates into CASSEALGGSYEQYF.